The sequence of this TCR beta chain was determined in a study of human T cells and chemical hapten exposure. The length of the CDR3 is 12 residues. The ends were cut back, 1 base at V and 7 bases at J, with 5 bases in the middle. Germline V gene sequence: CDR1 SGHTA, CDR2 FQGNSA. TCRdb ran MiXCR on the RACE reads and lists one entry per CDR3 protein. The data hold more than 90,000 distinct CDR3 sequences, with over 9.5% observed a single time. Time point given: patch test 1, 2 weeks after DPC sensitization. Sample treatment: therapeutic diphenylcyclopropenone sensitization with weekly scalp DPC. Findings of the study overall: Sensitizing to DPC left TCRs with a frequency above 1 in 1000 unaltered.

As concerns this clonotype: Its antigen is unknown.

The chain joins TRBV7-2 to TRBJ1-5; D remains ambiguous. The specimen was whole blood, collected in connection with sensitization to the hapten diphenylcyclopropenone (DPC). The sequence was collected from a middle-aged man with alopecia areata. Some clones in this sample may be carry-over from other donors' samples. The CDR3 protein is CASSLEFQPQHF. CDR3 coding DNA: TGTGCCAGCAGCTTAGAGTTCCAGCCCCAGCATTTT.